Following are 7 T cell receptor beta chains from one sample sequenced in a study of blood T cells in healthy people across ages. A J-beta primer mix and a sample-barcoded 5' primer were used in a second PCR of about 7 to 12 cycles. TCRdb called the 5' RACE reads again in MiXCR, with one record for every CDR3 protein. The sample includes around 1.5 million distinct CDR3 sequences, approximately 40% of them seen just once. The material sequenced was blood. These receptors were obtained from a woman under 30 in good health.

The rearrangement links TRBV3-1 to TRBJ2-1, with a weak D call TRBD2 (6 bases). Trimming cost V 0 bases and J 11 bases, with 14 bases left between them. Germline loops: CDR1 LGHDT, CDR2 YNNKEL (reference sequence). CDR3 size: 14 residues. CDR3 region: CASSQEVTGRKQFF. For the CDR3, the DNA is TGTGCCAGCAGCCAAGAGGTTACCGGGAGAAAGCAGTTCTTC.

Only a few counts were recorded for this clonotype. The chain couples TRBV29-1 to TRBJ2-1; D not resolved. CDR1 is SQVTM and CDR2 is ANQGSEA in the germline V gene. V was trimmed by 8 bases and J by 12 bases, leaving 8 bases between them. The CDR3 is made up of 8 amino acids. The CDR3 region is CSLPGQFF. The CDR3 bases are TGCAGCCTCCCTGGGCAGTTCTTC.

This clonotype was detected ten times or more. The chain combines TRBV12-3 or TRBV12-4 with TRBJ2-4, with D unclear. The CDR3 sequence is 13 residues long. V dropped 4 bases and J dropped 6 bases, with 10 bases sitting between them. The CDR3 bases are TGTGCCAGCAGTTCCGATCCGGCAAACATTCAGTACTTC. Translated: CASSSDPANIQYF.

This rearrangement joins TRBV27 to TRBJ2-7; D may be TRBD2 (5 bases). CDR1 and CDR2 from the germline V gene are MNHEY and SMNVEV (reference sequence). Trimming stripped 5 bases from V and 4 bases from J, with 15 bases between. CDR3 length: 14 amino acids. The DNA of the CDR3 is TGTGCCAGCAGTGTGGGGTTAGAGGGTTACGAGCAGTACTTC. Translation: CASSVGLEGYEQYF.

The genes are TRBV6-5 and TRBJ1-1; 7 nucleotides line up with TRBD1. V lost 2 bases, J lost 7 bases, and 1 base stayed unmatched. The CDR3 spans 12 residues. Germline lookup yields CDR1 MNHEY and CDR2 SVGAGI. Here the CDR3 DNA reads TGTGCCAGCAGTTACCGACAGGGTGAAGCTTTCTTT. Encoded protein: CASSYRQGEAFF.

This clonotype was observed many times. CDR3 in amino acids: CASSEWGTSYNEQFF. DNA of the CDR3: TGTGCCAGCAGTGAATGGGGGACGAGCTACAATGAGCAGTTCTTC. The chain uses TRBV2 and TRBJ2-1; perhaps D is TRBD1 or TRBD2 (5 bases each). CDR1 and CDR2 (germline): SNHLY, FYNNEI. The V gene lost 2 bases and the J gene lost 3 bases, with 11 bases spanning the gap. The CDR3 runs to 15 residues. Supplemented by reference TRBV2 and TRBJ2-1, the full variable domain reads EPEVTQTPSHQVTQMGQEVILRCVPISNHLYFYWYRQILGQKVEFLVSFYNNEISEKSEIFDDQFSVERPDGSNFTLKIRSTKLEDSAMYFCASSEWGTSYNEQFFGPGTRLTVL.

A few counts support this clonotype. The chain carries TRBV29-1 and TRBJ2-4; D gene uncertain. V lost 4 bases and J lost 3, with 13 bases in between. Germline CDR1 and CDR2: SQVTM and ANQGSEA. CDR3 size: 14 residues. The CDR3 region has the DNA TGCAGCGTTGCCGGAGCGCCGCGCAAAAACATTCAGTACTTC. Residues: CSVAGAPRKNIQYF.